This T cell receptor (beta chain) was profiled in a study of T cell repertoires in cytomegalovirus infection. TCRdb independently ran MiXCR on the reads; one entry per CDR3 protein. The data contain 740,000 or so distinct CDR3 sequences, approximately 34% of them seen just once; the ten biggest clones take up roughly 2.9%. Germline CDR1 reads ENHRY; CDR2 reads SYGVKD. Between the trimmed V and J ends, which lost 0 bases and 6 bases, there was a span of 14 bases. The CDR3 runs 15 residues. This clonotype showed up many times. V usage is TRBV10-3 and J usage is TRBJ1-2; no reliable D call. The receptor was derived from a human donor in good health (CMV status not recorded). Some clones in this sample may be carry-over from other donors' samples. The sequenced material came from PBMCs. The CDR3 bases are TGTGCCATCAGTGAGTCGAACTCCAGGTTCCATGGCTACACCTTC. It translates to CAISESNSRFHGYTF.